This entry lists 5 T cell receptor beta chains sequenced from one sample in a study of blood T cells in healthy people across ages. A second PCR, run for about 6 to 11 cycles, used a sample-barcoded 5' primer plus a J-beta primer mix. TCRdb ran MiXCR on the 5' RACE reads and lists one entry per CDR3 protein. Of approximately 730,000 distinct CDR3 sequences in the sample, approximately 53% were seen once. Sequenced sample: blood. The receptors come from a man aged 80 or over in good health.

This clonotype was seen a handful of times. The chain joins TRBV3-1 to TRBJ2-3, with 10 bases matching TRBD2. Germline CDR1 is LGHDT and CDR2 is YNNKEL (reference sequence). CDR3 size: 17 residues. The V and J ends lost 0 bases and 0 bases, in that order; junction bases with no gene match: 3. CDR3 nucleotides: TGTGCCAGCAGCCAAGATCGGACTAGCGGAAGCACAGATACGCAGTATTTT. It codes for CASSQDRTSGSTDTQYF.

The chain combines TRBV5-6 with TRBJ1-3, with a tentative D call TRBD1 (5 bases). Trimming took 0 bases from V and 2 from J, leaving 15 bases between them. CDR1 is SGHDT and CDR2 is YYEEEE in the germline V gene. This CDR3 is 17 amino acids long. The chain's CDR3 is CASSLAGTPNTGNTIYF. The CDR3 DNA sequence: TGTGCCAGCAGCTTGGCCGGGACTCCGAACACTGGAAACACCATATATTTT. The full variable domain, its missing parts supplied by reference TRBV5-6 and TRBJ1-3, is DAGVTQSPTHLIKTRGQQVTLRCSPKSGHDTVSWYQQALGQGPQFIFQYYEEEERQRGNFPDRFSGHQFPNYSSELNVNALLLGDSALYLCASSLAGTPNTGNTIYFGEGSWLTVV.

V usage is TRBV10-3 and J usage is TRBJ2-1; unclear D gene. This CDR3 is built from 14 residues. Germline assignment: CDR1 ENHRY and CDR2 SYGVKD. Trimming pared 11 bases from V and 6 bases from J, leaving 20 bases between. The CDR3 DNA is TGTGCCTCCACTACCGGGTCGAGCGTCAATGAGCAGTTCTTC. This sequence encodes CASTTGSSVNEQFF.

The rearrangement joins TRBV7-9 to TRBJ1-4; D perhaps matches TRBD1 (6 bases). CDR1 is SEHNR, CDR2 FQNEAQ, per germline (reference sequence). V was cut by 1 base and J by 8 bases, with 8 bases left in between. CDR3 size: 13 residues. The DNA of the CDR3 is TGTGCCAGCAGCTTAGGGGGGGCAGAAAAACTGTTTTTT. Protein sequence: CASSLGGAEKLFF.

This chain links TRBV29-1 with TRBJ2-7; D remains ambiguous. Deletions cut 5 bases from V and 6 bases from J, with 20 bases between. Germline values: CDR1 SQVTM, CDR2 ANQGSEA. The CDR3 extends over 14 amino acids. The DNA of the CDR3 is TGCAGCGTTACTACAACGAGAGGCTGGGGCGAGCAGTACTTC. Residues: CSVTTTRGWGEQYF.